The 6 T cell receptor beta chains presented below share a single source sample, sequenced in a study of T cell responses to AZD1222 COVID-19 vaccine. The repertoire was sequenced with immunoSEQ multiplex PCR; TCRdb's copy has only in-frame clones and lacks some. The sample includes about 120,000 clones, around 92% of them seen just once. The sequences come from peripheral blood, collected 28 days after the second AZD1222 dose. These receptors all come from an adult who received the AZD1222 COVID-19 vaccine.

This clone has a handful of counts. The chain couples TRBV29-1 to TRBJ2-7, with 7 bases aligning to TRBD1. The CDR3 runs to 11 residues. CDR1 is SQVTM and CDR2 is ANQGSEA in the germline V gene. The V and J ends lost 7 bases and 5 bases, in that order; junction bases with no gene match: 5. As DNA, the CDR3 is TGCAGCGGACACAGGGGCAACGAGCAGTACTTC. It encodes CSGHRGNEQYF.

This clone was seen once. The chain carries TRBV2 and TRBJ1-3; possible D gene TRBD1, 5 bases. From germline, CDR1 is SNHLY and CDR2 FYNNEI. The CDR3 totals 14 residues. Trimming left V 9 bases short and J 2 bases short, with 14 bases between. The CDR3 DNA reads as TGTGCCAGTAGGGACGGAGTCCCTGGAAACACCATATATTTT. It encodes CASRDGVPGNTIYF.

The chain carries TRBV24-1 and TRBJ2-3; 8 bases are shared with TRBD1. CDR1 and CDR2 (germline): KGHDR, SFDVKD. The CDR3 covers 16 residues. Trimming at V came to 2 bases and at J to 1 base, leaving 4 bases not matched to a gene. The CDR3 is CATSDYDRGRTDTQYF. In DNA, the CDR3 is TGTGCCACCAGTGATTATGACAGGGGACGCACAGATACGCAGTATTTT.

The chain employs TRBV5-1 and TRBJ2-2, with a weak D call TRBD1 (5 bases). The germline V gene has CDR1 SGHRS and CDR2 YFSETQ. This CDR3 has 15 amino acids. V was pared by 5 bases and J by 4 bases, with 15 bases between. The DNA for the CDR3 is TGCGCCAGCAGACTACAGGTGGCGGCCACCGGGGAGCTGTTTTTT. It specifies CASRLQVAATGELFF.

The V gene is TRBV7-9, the J gene TRBJ1-1, with D possibly being TRBD1 (6 bases). V gave up 4 bases and J gave up 7 bases, with 13 bases separating them. The CDR3 runs to 13 residues. Germline values: CDR1 SEHNR, CDR2 FQNEAQ (reference sequence). The CDR3 loop reads CASSSQGGLEAFF. The CDR3 bases are TGTGCCAGCAGCTCCCAAGGGGGACTTGAAGCTTTCTTT.

The V gene is TRBV19, the J gene TRBJ1-3; 7 bases align to TRBD1. After removal of 6 bases from V and 4 bases from J, the junction contained 9 bases not matched to a gene. This CDR3 is 15 amino acids long. Germline CDR1 reads LNHDA; CDR2 reads SQIVND (reference sequence). CDR3 coding DNA: TGTGCCAGTAGCCCAACAGGGGTCCCAGGAAACACCATATATTTT. Translated: CASSPTGVPGNTIYF.